The clone carrying this T cell receptor beta chain was recorded at least ten times. Its target is not known. Conversion of TCR transcripts into cDNA relied on 5'RACE template switching, which added a universal primer site and UMIs. Using its own MiXCR run on the 5' RACE reads, TCRdb lists one record per CDR3 protein. The table shows under 70,000 distinct CDR3 sequences, with about 6.6% occurring only once. This sample is part of a study of T cells after yellow fever vaccination. Regarding the study as a whole: Reappearance after the booster was seen for most primary-vaccination clones, at 95% to 96% CD4 and roughly 90% CD8.

This clonotype originated in a man between 18 and 29 years old who received the YFV17D yellow fever vaccine. This material consisted of CD8+ T cells sorted from PBMCs, taken on the day of the first yellow fever vaccination.

The DNA of the CDR3 is TGCGCCAGCAGCCAAGATTCGGGTAACCTCCTCCTCGAAGCTTTCTTT. This codes for CASSQDSGNLLLEAFF. V usage is TRBV4-1 and J usage is TRBJ1-1; D remains ambiguous. Between the trimmed V and J ends, which lost 0 bases and 8 bases, there was a span of 19 bases. Germline-derived CDR1 and CDR2 are MGHRA and YSYEKL. This CDR3 contains 16 residues.